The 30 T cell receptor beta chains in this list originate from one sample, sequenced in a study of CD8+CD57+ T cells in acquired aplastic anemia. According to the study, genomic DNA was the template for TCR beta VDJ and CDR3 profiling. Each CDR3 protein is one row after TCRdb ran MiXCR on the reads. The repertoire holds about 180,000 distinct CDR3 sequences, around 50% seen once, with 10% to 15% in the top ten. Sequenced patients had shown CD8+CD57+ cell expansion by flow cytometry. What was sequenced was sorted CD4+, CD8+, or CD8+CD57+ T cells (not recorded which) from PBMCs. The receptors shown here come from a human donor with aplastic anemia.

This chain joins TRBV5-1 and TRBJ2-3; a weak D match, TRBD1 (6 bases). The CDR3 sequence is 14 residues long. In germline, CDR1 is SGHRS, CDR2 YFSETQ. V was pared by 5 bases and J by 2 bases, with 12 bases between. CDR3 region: CASSTTGLTDTQYF. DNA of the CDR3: TGCGCCAGCAGTACGACAGGACTCACAGATACGCAGTATTTT.

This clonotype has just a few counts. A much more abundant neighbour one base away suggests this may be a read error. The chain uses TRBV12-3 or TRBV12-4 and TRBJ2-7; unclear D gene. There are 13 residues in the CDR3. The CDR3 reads CAGSSRRGYEQYF. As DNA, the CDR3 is TGTGCCGGCAGTTCCCGTCGTGGCTACGAGCAGTACTTC.

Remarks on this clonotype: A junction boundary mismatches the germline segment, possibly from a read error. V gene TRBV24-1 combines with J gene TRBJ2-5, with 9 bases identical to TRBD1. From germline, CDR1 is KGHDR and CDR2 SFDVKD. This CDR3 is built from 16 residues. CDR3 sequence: CATSDLGTGRSETLYF. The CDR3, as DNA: TGTGCCACCAGTGATTTAGGGACAGGGAGGTCGGAGACCCTGTACTTC.

This CDR3 is CASSEYTGAYSNQPQHF. In DNA form, the CDR3 reads TGTGCCAGCAGTGAATATACAGGAGCATATAGCAATCAGCCCCAGCATTTT. This chain links TRBV25-1 with TRBJ1-5; tentatively, D is TRBD1 (5 bases). V was pared by 0 bases and J by 0 bases, with 12 bases between. The CDR3 runs 17 residues. Germline CDR1 reads MGHDK; CDR2 reads SYGVNS.

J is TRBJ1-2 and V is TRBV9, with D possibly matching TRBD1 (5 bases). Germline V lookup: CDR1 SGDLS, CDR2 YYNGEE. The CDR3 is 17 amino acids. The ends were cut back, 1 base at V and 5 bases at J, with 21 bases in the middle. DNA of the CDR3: TGTGCCAGCAGCGTATTGTCCGGGGCAGTGGGAGGATATGGCTACACCTTC. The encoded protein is CASSVLSGAVGGYGYTF.

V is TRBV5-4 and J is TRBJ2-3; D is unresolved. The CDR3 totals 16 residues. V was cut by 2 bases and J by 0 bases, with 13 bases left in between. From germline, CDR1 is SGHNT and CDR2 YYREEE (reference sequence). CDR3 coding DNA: TGTGCCAGCAGCTTCTTTGGCGGACCTAGCACAGATACGCAGTATTTT. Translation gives CASSFFGGPSTDTQYF.

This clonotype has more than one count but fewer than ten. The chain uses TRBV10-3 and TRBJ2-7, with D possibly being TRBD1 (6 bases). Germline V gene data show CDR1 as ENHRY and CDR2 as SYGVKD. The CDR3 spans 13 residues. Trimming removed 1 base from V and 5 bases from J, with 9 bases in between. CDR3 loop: CAISEYRVNEQYF. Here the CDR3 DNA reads TGTGCCATCAGTGAGTACAGGGTGAACGAGCAGTACTTC.

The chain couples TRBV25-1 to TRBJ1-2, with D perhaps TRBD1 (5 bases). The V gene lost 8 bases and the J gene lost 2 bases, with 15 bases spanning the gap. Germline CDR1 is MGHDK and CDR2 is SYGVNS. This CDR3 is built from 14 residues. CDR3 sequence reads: CASSREGLNYGYTF. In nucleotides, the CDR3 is TGTGCCAGCTCTAGAGAGGGGCTCAACTATGGCTACACCTTC.

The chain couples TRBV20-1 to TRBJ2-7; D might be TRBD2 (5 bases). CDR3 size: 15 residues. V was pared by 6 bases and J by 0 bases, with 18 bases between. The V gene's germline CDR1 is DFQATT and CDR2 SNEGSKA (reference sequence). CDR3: CSAIPAGTPSYEQYF. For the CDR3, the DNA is TGCAGTGCAATCCCGGCGGGCACCCCCTCCTACGAGCAGTACTTC.

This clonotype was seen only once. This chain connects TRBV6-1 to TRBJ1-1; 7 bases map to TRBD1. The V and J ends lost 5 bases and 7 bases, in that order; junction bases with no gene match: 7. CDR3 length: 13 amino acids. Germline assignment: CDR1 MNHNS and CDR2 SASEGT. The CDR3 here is CASSTGANGEAFF. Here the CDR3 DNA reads TGTGCCAGCAGTACAGGGGCGAACGGTGAAGCTTTCTTT.

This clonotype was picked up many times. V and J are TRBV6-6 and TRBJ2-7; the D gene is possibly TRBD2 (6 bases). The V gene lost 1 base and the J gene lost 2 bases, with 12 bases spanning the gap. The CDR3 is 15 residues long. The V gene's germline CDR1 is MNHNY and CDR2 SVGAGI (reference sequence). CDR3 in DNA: TGTGCCAGCAGTTACTTGGGGGGACCTCCCTACGAGCAGTACTTC. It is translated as CASSYLGGPPYEQYF.

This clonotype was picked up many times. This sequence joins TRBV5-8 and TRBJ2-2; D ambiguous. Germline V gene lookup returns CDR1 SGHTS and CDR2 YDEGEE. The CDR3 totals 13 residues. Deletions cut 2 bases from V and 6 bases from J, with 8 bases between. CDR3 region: CASSFQEAGELFF. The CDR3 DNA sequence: TGTGCCAGCAGCTTCCAAGAGGCCGGGGAGCTGTTTTTT.

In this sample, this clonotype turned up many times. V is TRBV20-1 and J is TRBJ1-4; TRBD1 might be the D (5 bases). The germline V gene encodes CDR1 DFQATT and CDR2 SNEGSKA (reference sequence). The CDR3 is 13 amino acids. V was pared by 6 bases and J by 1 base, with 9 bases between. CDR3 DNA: TGCAGTGCCCAAAGGGGAACTAATGAAAAACTGTTTTTT. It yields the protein CSAQRGTNEKLFF.

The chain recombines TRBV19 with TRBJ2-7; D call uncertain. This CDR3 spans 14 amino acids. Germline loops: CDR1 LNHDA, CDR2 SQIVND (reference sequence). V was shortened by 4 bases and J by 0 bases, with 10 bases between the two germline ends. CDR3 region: CASSTSGVSYEQYF. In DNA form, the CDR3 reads TGTGCCAGTAGTACTTCCGGTGTCTCCTACGAGCAGTACTTC. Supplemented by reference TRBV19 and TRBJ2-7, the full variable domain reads DGGITQSPKYLFRKEGQNVTLSCEQNLNHDAMYWYRQDPGQGLRLIYYSQIVNDFQKGDIAEGYSVSREKKESFPLTVTSAQKNPTAFYLCASSTSGVSYEQYFGPGTRLTVT.

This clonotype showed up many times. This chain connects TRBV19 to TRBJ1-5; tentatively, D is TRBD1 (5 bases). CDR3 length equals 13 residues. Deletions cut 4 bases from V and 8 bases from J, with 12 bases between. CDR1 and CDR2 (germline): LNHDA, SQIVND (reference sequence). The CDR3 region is CASSRRGIEPQHF. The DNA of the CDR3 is TGTGCCAGTAGTAGAAGGGGAATCGAGCCCCAGCATTTT.

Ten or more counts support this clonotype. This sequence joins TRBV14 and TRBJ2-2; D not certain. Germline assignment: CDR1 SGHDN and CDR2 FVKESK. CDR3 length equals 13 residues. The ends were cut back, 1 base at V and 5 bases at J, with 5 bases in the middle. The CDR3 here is CASSQVGTGELFF. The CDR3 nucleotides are TGTGCCAGCAGCCAAGTGGGGACCGGGGAGCTGTTTTTT.

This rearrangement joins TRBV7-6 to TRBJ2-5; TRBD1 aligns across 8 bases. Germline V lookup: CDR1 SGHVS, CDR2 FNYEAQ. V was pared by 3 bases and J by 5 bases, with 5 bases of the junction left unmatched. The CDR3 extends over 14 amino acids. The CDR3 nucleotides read TGTGCCAGCAGCTTTGGGACAGGTGGGGAGACCCAGTACTTC. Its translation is CASSFGTGGETQYF.

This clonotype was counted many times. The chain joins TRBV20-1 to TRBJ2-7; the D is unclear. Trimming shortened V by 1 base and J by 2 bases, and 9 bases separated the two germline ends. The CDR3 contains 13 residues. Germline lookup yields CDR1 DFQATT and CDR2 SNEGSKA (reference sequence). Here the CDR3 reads CSARVAAPYEQYF. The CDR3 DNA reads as TGCAGTGCTAGAGTCGCAGCTCCCTACGAGCAGTACTTC.

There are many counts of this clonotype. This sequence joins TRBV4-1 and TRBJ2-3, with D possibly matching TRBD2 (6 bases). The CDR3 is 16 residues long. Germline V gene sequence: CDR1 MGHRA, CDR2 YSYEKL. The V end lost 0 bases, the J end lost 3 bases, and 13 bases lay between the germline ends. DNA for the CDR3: TGCGCCAGCAGCCAAGATGAGGCAGGGAGGACAGATACGCAGTATTTT. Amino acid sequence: CASSQDEAGRTDTQYF.

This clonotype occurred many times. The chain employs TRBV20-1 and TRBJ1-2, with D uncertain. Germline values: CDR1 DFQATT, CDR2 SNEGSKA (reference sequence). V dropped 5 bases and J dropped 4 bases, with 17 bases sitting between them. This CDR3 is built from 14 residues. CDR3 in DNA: TGCAGTGCTTCTAGGGAGGGAGGTCTCTATGGCTACACCTTC. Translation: CSASREGGLYGYTF.

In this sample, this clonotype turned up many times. The CDR3 nucleotides are TGTGCCAGTAGTTCATCTAGCGGGGGACCCAATGAGCAGTTCTTC. Protein sequence: CASSSSSGGPNEQFF. The chain carries TRBV19 and TRBJ2-1, with TRBD2 identical over 10 bases. Germline CDR1 is LNHDA and CDR2 is SQIVND (reference sequence). CDR3 length: 15 amino acids. Trimming cost V 5 bases and J 6 bases; bases outside gene matches: 7.

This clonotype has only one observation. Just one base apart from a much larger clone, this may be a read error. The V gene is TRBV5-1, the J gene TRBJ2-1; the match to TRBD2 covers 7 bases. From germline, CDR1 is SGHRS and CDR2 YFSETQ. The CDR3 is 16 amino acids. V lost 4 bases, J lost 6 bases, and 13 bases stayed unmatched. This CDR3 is CASSRSGAGVRNEQFF. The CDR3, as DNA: TGCGCCAGCAGCCGCAGCGGGGCGGGGGTCCGCAATGAGCAGTTCTTC. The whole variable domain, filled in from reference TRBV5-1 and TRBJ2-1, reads KAGVTQTPRYLIKTRGQQVTLSCSPISGHRSVSWYQQTPGQGLQFLFEYFSETQRNKGNFPGRFSGRQFSNSRSEMNVSTLELGDSALYLCASSRSGAGVRNEQFFGPGTRLTVL.

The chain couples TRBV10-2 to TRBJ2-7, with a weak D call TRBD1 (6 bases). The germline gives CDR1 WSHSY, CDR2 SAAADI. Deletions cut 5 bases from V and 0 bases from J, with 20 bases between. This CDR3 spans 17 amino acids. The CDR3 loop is CASSTTYPGTYSYEQYF. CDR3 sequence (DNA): TGCGCCAGCAGTACGACCTACCCCGGGACATACTCCTACGAGCAGTACTTC.

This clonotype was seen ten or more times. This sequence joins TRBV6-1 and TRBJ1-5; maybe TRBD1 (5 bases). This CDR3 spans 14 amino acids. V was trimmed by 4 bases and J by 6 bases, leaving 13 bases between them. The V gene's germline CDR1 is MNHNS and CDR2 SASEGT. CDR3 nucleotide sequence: TGTGCCAGCAGTGGGGACGTTAGAGGTCAGCCCCAGCATTTT. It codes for CASSGDVRGQPQHF.

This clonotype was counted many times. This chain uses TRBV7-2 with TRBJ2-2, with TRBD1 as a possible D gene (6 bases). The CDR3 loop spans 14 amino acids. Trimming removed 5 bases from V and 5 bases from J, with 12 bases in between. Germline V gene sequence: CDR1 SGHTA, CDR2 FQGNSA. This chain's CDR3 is CASSTIQGTGELFF. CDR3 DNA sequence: TGTGCCAGCAGCACAATACAGGGAACCGGGGAGCTGTTTTTT.

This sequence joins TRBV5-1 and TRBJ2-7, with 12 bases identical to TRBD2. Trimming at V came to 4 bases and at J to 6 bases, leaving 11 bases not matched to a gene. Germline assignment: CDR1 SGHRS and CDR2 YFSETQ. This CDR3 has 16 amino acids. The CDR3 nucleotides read TGCGCCAGCAGCCGGACCCTAGCGGGAGGGCCTAGCGAGCAGTACTTC. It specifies CASSRTLAGGPSEQYF.

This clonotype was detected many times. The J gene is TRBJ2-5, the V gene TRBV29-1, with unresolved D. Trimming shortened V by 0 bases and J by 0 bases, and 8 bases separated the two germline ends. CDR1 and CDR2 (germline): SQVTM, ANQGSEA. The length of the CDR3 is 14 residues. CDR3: CSVEDAWDQETQYF. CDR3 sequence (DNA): TGCAGCGTTGAAGATGCCTGGGACCAAGAGACCCAGTACTTC.

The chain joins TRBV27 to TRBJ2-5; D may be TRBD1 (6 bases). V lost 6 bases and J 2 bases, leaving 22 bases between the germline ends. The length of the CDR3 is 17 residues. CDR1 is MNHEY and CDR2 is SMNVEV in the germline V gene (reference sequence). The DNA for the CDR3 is TGTGCCAGCAGCCGAGGACACGACGGACAGACACAAGAGACCCAGTACTTC. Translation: CASSRGHDGQTQETQYF.

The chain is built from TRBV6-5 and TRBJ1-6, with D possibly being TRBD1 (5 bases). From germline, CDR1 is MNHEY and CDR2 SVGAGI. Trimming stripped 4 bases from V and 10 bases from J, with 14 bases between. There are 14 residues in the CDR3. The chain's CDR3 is CASSFIGRDSPLHF. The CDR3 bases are TGTGCCAGCAGTTTCATTGGACGGGACTCACCCCTCCACTTT.

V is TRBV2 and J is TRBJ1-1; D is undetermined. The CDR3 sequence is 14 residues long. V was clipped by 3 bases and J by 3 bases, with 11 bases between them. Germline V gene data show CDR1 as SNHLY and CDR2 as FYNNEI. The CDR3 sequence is CASSDWGEDTEAFF. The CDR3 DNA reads TGTGCCAGCAGTGATTGGGGAGAGGACACTGAAGCTTTCTTT.